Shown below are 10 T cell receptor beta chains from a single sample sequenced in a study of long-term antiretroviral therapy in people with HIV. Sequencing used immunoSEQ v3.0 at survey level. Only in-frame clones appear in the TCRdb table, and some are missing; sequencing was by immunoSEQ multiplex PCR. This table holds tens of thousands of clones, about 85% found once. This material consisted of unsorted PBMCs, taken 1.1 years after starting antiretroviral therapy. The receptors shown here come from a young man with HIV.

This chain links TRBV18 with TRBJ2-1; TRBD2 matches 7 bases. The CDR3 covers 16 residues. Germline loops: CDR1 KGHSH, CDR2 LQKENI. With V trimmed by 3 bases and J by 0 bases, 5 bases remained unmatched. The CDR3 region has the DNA TGTGCCAGCTCACCTCCTAGCGGACACTCCTACAATGAGCAGTTCTTC. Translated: CASSPPSGHSYNEQFF.

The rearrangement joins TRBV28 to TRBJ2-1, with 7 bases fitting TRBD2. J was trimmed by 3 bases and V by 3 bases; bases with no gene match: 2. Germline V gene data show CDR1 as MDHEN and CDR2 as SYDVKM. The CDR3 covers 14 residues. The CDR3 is CASSLWGGYNEQFF. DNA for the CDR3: TGTGCCAGCAGTTTGTGGGGGGGCTACAATGAGCAGTTCTTC.

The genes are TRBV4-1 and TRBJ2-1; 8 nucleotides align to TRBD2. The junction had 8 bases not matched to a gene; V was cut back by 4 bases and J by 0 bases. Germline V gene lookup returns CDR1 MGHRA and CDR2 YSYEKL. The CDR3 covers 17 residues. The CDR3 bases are TGCGCCAGCAGCCGGCCCACAGCGGGGGTCTCCTACAATGAGCAGTTCTTC. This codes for CASSRPTAGVSYNEQFF.

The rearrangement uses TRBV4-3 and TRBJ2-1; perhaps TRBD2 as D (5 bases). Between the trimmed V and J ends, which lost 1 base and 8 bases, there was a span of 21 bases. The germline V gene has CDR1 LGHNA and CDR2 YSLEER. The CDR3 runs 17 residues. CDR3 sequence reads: CASSQGSWRAPHDEQFF. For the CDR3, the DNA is TGCGCCAGCAGCCAAGGGTCCTGGCGGGCCCCTCACGATGAGCAGTTCTTC.

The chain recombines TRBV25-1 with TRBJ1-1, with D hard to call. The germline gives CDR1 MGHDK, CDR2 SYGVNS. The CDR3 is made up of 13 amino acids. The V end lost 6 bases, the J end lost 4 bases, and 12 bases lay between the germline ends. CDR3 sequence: CASRPGWGTEAFF. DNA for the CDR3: TGTGCCAGCAGGCCCGGGTGGGGCACTGAAGCTTTCTTT.

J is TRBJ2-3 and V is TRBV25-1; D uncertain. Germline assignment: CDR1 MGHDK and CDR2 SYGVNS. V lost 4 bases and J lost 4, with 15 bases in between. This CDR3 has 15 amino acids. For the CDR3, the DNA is TGTGCCAGCAGTGCTTCGGCCGGCCCCCCAGATACGCAGTATTTT. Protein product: CASSASAGPPDTQYF.

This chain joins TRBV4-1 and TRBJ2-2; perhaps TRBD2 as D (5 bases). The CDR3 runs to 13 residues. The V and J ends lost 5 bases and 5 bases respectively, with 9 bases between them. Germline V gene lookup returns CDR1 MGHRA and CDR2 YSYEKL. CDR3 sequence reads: CASSLDWTGELFF. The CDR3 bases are TGCGCCAGCAGCTTGGACTGGACCGGGGAGCTGTTTTTT.

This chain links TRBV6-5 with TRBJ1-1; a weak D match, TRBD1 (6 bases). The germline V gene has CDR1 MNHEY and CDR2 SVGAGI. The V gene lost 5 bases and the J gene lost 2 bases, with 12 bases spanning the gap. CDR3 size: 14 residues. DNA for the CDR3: TGTGCCAGCAGTCTCCGGACAGAAAACACTGAAGCTTTCTTT. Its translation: CASSLRTENTEAFF.

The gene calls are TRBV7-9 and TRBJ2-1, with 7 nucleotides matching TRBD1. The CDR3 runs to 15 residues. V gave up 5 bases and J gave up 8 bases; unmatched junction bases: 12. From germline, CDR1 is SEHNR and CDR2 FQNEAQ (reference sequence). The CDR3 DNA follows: TGTGCCAGCAGCCCGCGGACAGGTCCCGTCCATGAGCAGTTCTTC. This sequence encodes CASSPRTGPVHEQFF.

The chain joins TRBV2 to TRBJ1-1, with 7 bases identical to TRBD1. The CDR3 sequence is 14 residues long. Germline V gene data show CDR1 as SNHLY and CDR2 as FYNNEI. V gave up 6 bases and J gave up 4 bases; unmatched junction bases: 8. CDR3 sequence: CASRGDSWSTEAFF. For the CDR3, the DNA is TGTGCCAGCAGAGGGGACAGCTGGAGCACTGAAGCTTTCTTT.